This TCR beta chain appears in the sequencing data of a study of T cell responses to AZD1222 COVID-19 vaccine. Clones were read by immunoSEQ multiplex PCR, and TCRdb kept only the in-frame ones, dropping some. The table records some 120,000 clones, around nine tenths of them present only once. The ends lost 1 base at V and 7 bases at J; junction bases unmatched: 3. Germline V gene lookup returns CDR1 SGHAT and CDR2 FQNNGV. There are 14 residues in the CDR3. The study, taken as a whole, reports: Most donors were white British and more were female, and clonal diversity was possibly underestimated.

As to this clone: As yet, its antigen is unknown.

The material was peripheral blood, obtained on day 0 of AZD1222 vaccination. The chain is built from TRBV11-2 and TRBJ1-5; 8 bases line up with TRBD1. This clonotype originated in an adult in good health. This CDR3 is CASSLAGGGQPQHF. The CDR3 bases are TGTGCCAGCAGCTTAGCAGGGGGCGGACAGCCCCAGCATTTT.